Listed below are T cell receptor beta chains from one sample, sequenced in a study of siplizumab effects on memory and regulatory T cells. Data came from immunoSEQ multiplex PCR; TCRdb stores just in-frame clones and leaves some out. The top ten hold approximately 4.8% of the sample, which has 3,000 to 4,000 clones, around 53% seen once. Their antigens are not known. The sample comprised CFSE-low (dividing) CD4+ T cells sorted from an allogeneic mixed lymphocyte reaction. The receptors stem from a human donor in good health; the cells came from an allogeneic mixed lymphocyte reaction. The CDR3 runs from the conserved cysteine through the conserved F or W. The D gene is left open where the match is weak. Rows give clone size only sometimes, using once, few, many, or a class for an expanded clone.

TRBJ1-4,NA,TRBV6-6,NA,CASSYITANEKLFF,TGTGCCAGCAGTTATATCACAGCTAATGAAAAACTGTTTTTT
TRBJ2-7,NA,TRBV9,NA,CASSPRRGAALYEQYF,TGTGCCAGCAGCCCCCGAAGGGGGGCGGCCCTCTACGAGCAGTACTTC
TRBJ1-1,NA,TRBV29-1,NA,CSGEIVEAFF,TGCAGCGGAGAAATTGTTGAAGCTTTCTTT
TRBJ2-7,TRBD2,TRBV7-9,NA,CASSPPGLAGLEQYF,TGTGCCAGCAGCCCACCGGGACTAGCGGGGCTCGAGCAGTACTTC
TRBJ1-1,NA,TRBV7-3,few,CASSLIRGGSWVF,TGTGCCAGCAGCTTAATCCGCGGCGGGAGTTGGGTCTTT
TRBJ1-4,NA,TRBV5-4,NA,CASSRDRSDEKLFF,TGTGCCAGCAGCCGAGACAGGTCCGATGAAAAACTGTTTTTT
TRBJ1-6,TRBD1,TRBV5-4,NA,CASRRGLQGGSPLHF,TGTGCCAGCAGGCGGGGGCTACAGGGGGGTTCACCCCTCCACTTT
TRBJ2-7,NA,TRBV7-2,few,CASTPGLVSEQYF,TGTGCCAGCACCCCGGGCTTAGTATCCGAGCAGTACTTC
TRBJ1-2,NA,TRBV11-3,NA,CASSLGLRQGINGYTF,TGTGCCAGCAGCTTAGGGTTGAGGCAGGGTATCAATGGCTACACCTTC
TRBJ2-7,NA,TRBV6-1,few,CASSDPVLNYEQYF,TGTGCCAGCAGTGATCCCGTCTTAAACTACGAGCAGTACTTC
TRBJ1-3,NA,TRBV9,NA,CASSAFSDSGNTIYF,TGTGCCAGCAGCGCGTTCTCCGACTCTGGAAACACCATATATTTT
TRBJ2-2,TRBD2,TRBV10-3,NA,CAISSSGGIGGGELFF,TGTGCCATCAGTAGTAGCGGGGGGATCGGCGGCGGGGAGCTGTTTTTT
TRBJ1-2,TRBD1,TRBV10-3,NA,CASSVPGQGFYGYTF,TGTGCCAGCAGTGTACCGGGACAGGGTTTTTATGGCTACACCTTC
TRBJ1-1,NA,TRBV7-9,NA,CASSSDRTSTEAFF,TGTGCCAGCAGCTCTGATCGGACCTCCACTGAAGCTTTCTTT
TRBJ2-2,TRBD1,TRBV6-4,NA,CASGSPGQGVSGDTGELFF,TGTGCCAGCGGTTCACCGGGACAGGGAGTTAGTGGTGACACCGGGGAGCTGTTTTTT
TRBJ1-3,NA,TRBV7-2,once,CASSQAGNTIYF,TGTGCCAGCAGCCAGGCAGGAAACACCATATATTTT
TRBJ2-6,NA,TRBV4-3,NA,CASSQVLERSGANVLTF,TGCGCCAGCAGCCAAGTACTAGAACGCTCTGGGGCCAACGTCCTGACTTTC
TRBJ2-2,NA,TRBV9,NA,CASSVLATGELFF,TGTGCCAGCAGCGTTCTTGCCACCGGGGAGCTGTTTTTT
TRBJ2-1,TRBD1,TRBV2,NA,CASSVGTGGSYNEQFF,TGTGCCAGCAGTGTGGGAACAGGGGGCTCCTACAATGAGCAGTTCTTC
TRBJ1-2,NA,TRBV6-1,NA,CASSPRGYGYTF,TGTGCCAGCAGTCCAAGGGGGTATGGCTACACCTTC
TRBJ2-5,NA,TRBV19,few,CASSLVGQETQYF,TGTGCCAGTAGTCTTGTAGGGCAAGAGACCCAGTACTTC
TRBJ2-3,NA,TRBV4-2,few,CASSQAAGAGPSTDTQYF,TGTGCCAGCAGCCAAGCGGCAGGAGCCGGCCCCAGCACAGATACGCAGTATTTT
TRBJ2-1,NA,TRBV5-4,NA,CASSLGGGLFNEQFF,TGTGCCAGCAGCTTGGGAGGGGGACTGTTCAATGAGCAGTTCTTC
TRBJ2-7,NA,TRBV18,few,CASSRDQGYEQYF,TGTGCCAGCTCACGCGATCAGGGGTACGAGCAGTACTTC
TRBJ2-3,TRBD1,TRBV7-7,NA,CASSLQGEDTQYF,TGTGCCAGCAGCCTACAGGGGGAAGATACGCAGTATTTT
TRBJ2-2,TRBD2,TRBV7-2,NA,CASSPVGTRNTGELFF,TGTGCCAGCAGCCCAGTGGGGACTAGGAACACCGGGGAGCTGTTTTTT
TRBJ2-5,NA,TRBV9,few,CASSRTVMETQYF,TGTGCCAGCAGCAGAACTGTCATGGAGACCCAGTACTTC
TRBJ2-1,NA,TRBV10-2,NA,CASSDQRDNEQFF,TGCGCCAGCAGTGATCAACGTGACAATGAGCAGTTCTTC
TRBJ1-4,NA,TRBV10-3,NA,CAIRDGPNEKLFF,TGTGCCATCAGGGACGGCCCTAATGAAAAACTGTTTTTT
TRBJ2-3,TRBD1,TRBV7-9,NA,CASSWGTGPSLTQYF,TGTGCCAGCAGCTGGGGGACAGGGCCCTCTCTTACGCAGTATTTT
TRBJ2-5,NA,TRBV10-3,NA,CAISRDTEETQYF,TGTGCCATCAGCCGGGACACCGAAGAGACCCAGTACTTC
TRBJ2-1,NA,TRBV2,NA,CASSENRDNEQFF,TGTGCCAGCAGTGAAAACCGGGACAATGAGCAGTTCTTC
TRBJ2-5,TRBD2,TRBV19,NA,CASSITSGGPWGETQYF,TGTGCCAGTAGTATAACTAGCGGGGGCCCCTGGGGAGAGACCCAGTACTTC
TRBJ2-7,TRBD1,TRBV10-2,NA,CASSVTGTGTHEQYF,TGCGCCAGCAGTGTAACCGGGACAGGGACCCACGAGCAGTACTTC
TRBJ2-5,NA,TRBV11-2,NA,CASSLPPLETQYF,TGTGCCAGCAGCTTACCCCCGCTGGAGACCCAGTACTTC
TRBJ2-5,NA,TRBV6-5,NA,CASRDLGGGTQYF,TGTGCCAGCAGGGACTTAGGGGGAGGGACCCAGTACTTC
TRBJ1-6,NA,TRBV11-2,NA,CASSLRTQNSPLHF,TGTGCCAGCAGCTTACGGACACAGAATTCACCCCTCCACTTT
TRBJ2-7,TRBD2,TRBV7-6,NA,CASSREYSSGPYEQYF,TGTGCCAGCAGCCGAGAATATTCTAGCGGGCCTTACGAGCAGTACTTC
TRBJ2-3,TRBD2,TRBV15,NA,CATSRGGGESDTQYF,TGTGCCACCAGCAGAGGGGGAGGGGAGTCAGATACGCAGTATTTT
TRBJ1-2,NA,TRBV5-1,NA,CASSLQGAYGYTF,TGCGCCAGCAGCCTACAGGGTGCTTATGGCTACACCTTC
TRBJ2-1,NA,TRBV5-1,NA,CASSLDWYNEQFF,TGCGCCAGCAGCTTGGATTGGTACAATGAGCAGTTCTTC
TRBJ1-6,NA,TRBV7-3,NA,CASSLMGNRSPLHF,TGTGCCAGCAGCTTAATGGGTAATCGATCACCCCTCCACTTT
TRBJ2-7,NA,TRBV6-5,NA,CASTDSGTHREQYF,TGTGCCAGCACCGACTCCGGGACTCACCGCGAGCAGTACTTC
TRBJ2-1,NA,TRBV7-9,few,CASSLEFEQFF,TGTGCCAGCAGCTTAGAATTTGAGCAGTTCTTC
TRBJ1-1,TRBD1,TRBV30,once,CAWRDRGKGEAFF,TGTGCCTGGAGGGACAGGGGGAAGGGTGAAGCTTTCTTT
TRBJ2-7,NA,TRBV6-4,NA,CASSPPGTVSYEQYF,TGTGCCAGCAGCCCCCCCGGGACGGTATCCTACGAGCAGTACTTC
TRBJ2-7,NA,TRBV5-4,NA,CASSLGGGTPTYEQYF,TGTGCCAGCAGCTTGGGGGGCGGGACCCCTACCTACGAGCAGTACTTC
TRBJ2-7,NA,TRBV1,few,CTSSHPSGPYEQYF,TGCACCAGCAGCCATCCCAGCGGCCCCTACGAGCAGTACTTC
TRBJ2-1,NA,TRBV5-5,NA,CASSPRTPTEQFF,TGTGCCAGCAGCCCCCGAACACCGACTGAGCAGTTCTTC
TRBJ1-6,NA,TRBV6-5,few,CASVKGRDSPLHF,TGTGCCAGCGTAAAGGGGCGCGATTCACCCCTCCACTTT
TRBJ2-7,TRBD1,TRBV29-1,few,CSAVTGSLGEQYF,TGCAGCGCCGTGACAGGGTCCTTGGGGGAGCAGTACTTC
TRBJ2-3,TRBD1,TRBV11-2,NA,CASSPQGPDTQYF,TGTGCCAGCAGCCCACAGGGGCCAGATACGCAGTATTTT
TRBJ1-3,NA,TRBV5-1,NA,CASRQRINRALDGNTIYF,TGCGCCAGCAGACAACGCATAAACCGGGCCCTAGATGGAAACACCATATATTTT
TRBJ2-7,TRBD1,TRBV7-4,NA,CASSVQGADEQYF,TGTGCCAGCAGCGTACAGGGGGCGGACGAGCAGTACTTC
TRBJ2-5,NA,TRBV7-9,NA,CASRFISGETQYF,TGTGCCAGCCGCTTCATATCTGGGGAGACCCAGTACTTC
TRBJ1-4,NA,TRBV11-2,NA,CASSLIRGEKLFF,TGTGCCAGCAGCTTGATAAGGGGTGAAAAACTGTTTTTT
TRBJ2-5,NA,TRBV18,few,CASSSGRYQETQYF,TGTGCCAGCTCCTCTGGGCGCTACCAAGAGACCCAGTACTTC
TRBJ1-6,NA,TRBV4-2,NA,CASSQDSAGSYNSPLHF,TGTGCCAGCAGCCAAGATTCAGCGGGGTCCTATAATTCACCCCTCCACTTT